This passage covers 28 T cell receptor beta chains from one sample sequenced in a study of cytomegalovirus exposure and HLA in healthy donors. PCR amplification relied on 60 Vbeta primers (plus 13 Jbeta primers). This table comes from immunoSEQ multiplex PCR, and its TCRdb copy is limited to in-frame clones, with some not included. There are 110,000 or so clones in the sample; roughly 70% occur only once, and more than 3.5% lies in the top ten. The sample taken for sequencing was PBMCs. These receptors were obtained from a woman aged 40 to 50 in good health and CMV-seropositive.

V and J are TRBV25-1 and TRBJ2-5; TRBD1 agrees at 9 bases. The CDR3 contains 15 residues. V was clipped by 1 base and J by 4 bases; unmatched bases: 4. CDR1 MGHDK and CDR2 SYGVNS come from the germline V gene. In DNA, the CDR3 is TGTGCCAGCAGTGAATTGGACAGGGGTCGAGAGACCCAGTACTTC. Translated: CASSELDRGRETQYF.

This rearrangement joins TRBV5-1 to TRBJ1-2, with a tentative D call TRBD1 (5 bases). Trimming removed 0 bases from V and 5 bases from J, with 8 bases in between. CDR1 SGHRS and CDR2 YFSETQ come from the germline V gene. This CDR3 contains 13 residues. CDR3 sequence reads: CASSLEGRYGYTF. In nucleotides, the CDR3 is TGCGCCAGCAGCTTGGAGGGGCGGTATGGCTACACCTTC.

The V and J genes are TRBV19 and TRBJ1-1; maybe TRBD1 (5 bases). The CDR3 is 14 amino acids. Looked up from germline, CDR1 is LNHDA and CDR2 is SQIVND (reference sequence). V lost 7 bases and J lost 3, with 15 bases in between. The CDR3 sequence: CASTFWGADTEAFF. The DNA for the CDR3 is TGTGCCAGTACCTTCTGGGGCGCAGACACTGAAGCTTTCTTT. The full variable domain, its missing parts supplied by reference TRBV19 and TRBJ1-1, is DGGITQSPKYLFRKEGQNVTLSCEQNLNHDAMYWYRQDPGQGLRLIYYSQIVNDFQKGDIAEGYSVSREKKESFPLTVTSAQKNPTAFYLCASTFWGADTEAFFGQGTRLTVV.

This clone came up a few times. The chain links TRBV18 to TRBJ2-7; 8 bases align to TRBD1. CDR1 is KGHSH, CDR2 LQKENI, per germline. This CDR3 spans 12 amino acids. After removal of 3 bases from V and 7 bases from J, the junction contained 2 bases not matched to a gene. In nucleotides, the CDR3 is TGTGCCAGCTCACCCGACAGGGGAGAGCAGTACTTC. It specifies CASSPDRGEQYF.

The rearrangement links TRBV7-2 to TRBJ2-1, with a weak D call TRBD1 (6 bases). The germline V and J ends were trimmed by 1 base and 7 bases, with 14 bases remaining between them. This CDR3 spans 15 amino acids. Germline CDR1 SGHTA, CDR2 FQGNSA. CDR3: CASSLDGTTGNEQFF. DNA of the CDR3: TGTGCCAGCAGCTTAGACGGGACAACGGGAAATGAGCAGTTCTTC.

J is TRBJ1-2 and V is TRBV6-6; TRBD1 matches 8 bases. V gave up 7 bases and J gave up 1 base; unmatched junction bases: 8. Germline V gene lookup returns CDR1 MNHNY and CDR2 SVGAGI (reference sequence). There are 15 residues in the CDR3. The CDR3 region is CASNLDRAGNYGYTF. DNA for the CDR3: TGTGCCAGCAATTTGGACAGGGCGGGTAACTATGGCTACACCTTC.

J is TRBJ1-2 and V is TRBV6-5, with D unclear. Germline CDR1 reads MNHEY; CDR2 reads SVGAGI. The CDR3 is 13 amino acids. Trimming removed 3 bases from V and 2 bases from J, with 7 bases in between. Here the CDR3 DNA reads TGTGCCAGCAGTTATCGGGAAAACTATGGCTACACCTTC. Translation gives CASSYRENYGYTF.

The genes are TRBV18 and TRBJ1-4, with D tentatively TRBD1 (6 bases). V lost 6 bases, J lost 5 bases, and 19 bases lay in between. Germline V lookup: CDR1 KGHSH, CDR2 LQKENI. The CDR3 extends over 16 amino acids. CDR3 region: CASSGAGASVNEKLFF. As DNA, the CDR3 is TGTGCCAGCTCGGGGGCTGGAGCGAGTGTGAATGAAAAACTGTTTTTT. Supplemented by reference TRBV18 and TRBJ1-4, the full variable domain reads NAGVMQNPRHLVRRRGQEARLRCSPMKGHSHVYWYRQLPEEGLKFMVYLQKENIIDESGMPKERFSAEFPKEGPSILRIQQVVRGDSAAYFCASSGAGASVNEKLFFGSGTQLSVL.

This rearrangement joins TRBV5-1 to TRBJ2-2, with 10 positions matching TRBD1. This CDR3 has 17 residues. Trimming cost V 5 bases and J 3 bases; bases outside gene matches: 10. Germline CDR1 SGHRS, CDR2 YFSETQ. CDR3 DNA: TGCGCCAGCAGAAGCGGACAGGGGGTATCACACACCGGGGAGCTGTTTTTT. It codes for CASRSGQGVSHTGELFF.

This sequence joins TRBV7-9 and TRBJ1-2, with D maybe TRBD1 (5 bases). CDR3 length: 13 amino acids. V was cut by 4 bases and J by 6 bases, with 12 bases left in between. Germline loops: CDR1 SEHNR, CDR2 FQNEAQ (reference sequence). Here the CDR3 reads CASSSRGGDGYTF. CDR3 in DNA: TGTGCCAGCAGCTCTCGAGGAGGGGATGGCTACACCTTC.

This chain links TRBV6-1 with TRBJ1-3; the D is unclear. Trimming took 2 bases from V and 1 from J, leaving 9 bases between them. The CDR3 runs to 15 residues. In germline, CDR1 is MNHNS, CDR2 SASEGT. CDR3 sequence reads: CASSEKPGSGNTIYF. The CDR3 DNA follows: TGTGCCAGCAGTGAAAAACCCGGTTCTGGAAACACCATATATTTT.

The chain couples TRBV5-1 to TRBJ1-2, with D tentatively TRBD1 (6 bases). Trimming shortened V by 1 base and J by 0 bases, and 13 bases separated the two germline ends. Germline V gene sequence: CDR1 SGHRS, CDR2 YFSETQ. The CDR3 is made up of 16 amino acids. The CDR3 coding sequence is TGCGCCAGCAGCTTGAGGGGGACACCTTCTAACTATGGCTACACCTTC. Its translation: CASSLRGTPSNYGYTF.

V gene TRBV5-1 combines with J gene TRBJ2-3; 9 nucleotides line up with TRBD2. CDR3 length equals 14 residues. The junction had 3 bases not matched to a gene; V was cut back by 3 bases and J by 4 bases. CDR1 SGHRS and CDR2 YFSETQ come from the germline V gene. The CDR3 DNA is TGCGCCAGCAGCTCTAGCGGGACGGCAGATACGCAGTATTTT. Translating it yields CASSSSGTADTQYF.

The chain employs TRBV15 and TRBJ2-1; 10 bases are shared with TRBD2. The J segment lost 4 bases and the V segment lost 4 bases, leaving 4 bases of the junction unmatched. Germline V CDR1 and CDR2: LNHNV, YYDKDF (reference sequence). This CDR3 contains 15 residues. CDR3 nucleotides: TGTGCCACCAGCACGCAGCGGGAGGGGTACAATGAGCAGTTCTTC. Its translation is CATSTQREGYNEQFF.

The chain uses TRBV29-1 and TRBJ2-5; possible D gene TRBD1, 6 bases. This CDR3 contains 13 residues. Per the germline V gene, CDR1 is SQVTM and CDR2 is ANQGSEA. V was pared by 4 bases and J by 7 bases, with 16 bases between. The CDR3 nucleotides are TGCAGCGTTGTGGGTCAGGGGAAGGGGACCCAGTACTTC. The encoded protein is CSVVGQGKGTQYF.

In nucleotides, the CDR3 is TGTGCCAGCAGCTTGCACCGGGGAAACCTACTGGGTCGCACAGATACGCAGTATTTT. Residues: CASSLHRGNLLGRTDTQYF. This rearrangement joins TRBV5-8 to TRBJ2-3, with a weak D call TRBD2 (5 bases). Germline lookup yields CDR1 SGHTS and CDR2 YDEGEE. Trimming removed 1 base at V and 1 base at J, with 22 bases between. The CDR3 has 19 amino acids.

This clone was counted only a few times. DNA for the CDR3: TGTGCCAGCAGCCAAGTGTCCGGGGGGCCCTACAATGAGCAGTTCTTC. This gives the protein CASSQVSGGPYNEQFF. This sequence joins TRBV4-2 and TRBJ2-1, with a tentative D call TRBD2 (7 bases). V was cut by 1 base and J by 2 bases, with 12 bases left in between. The germline gives CDR1 LGHNA, CDR2 YNFKEQ. CDR3 length equals 16 residues.

The chain carries TRBV11-3 and TRBJ2-4; D perhaps matches TRBD2 (5 bases). This CDR3 has 17 amino acids. Germline V gene lookup returns CDR1 SGHNT and CDR2 YENEEA. Trimming took off 2 bases at V and 0 bases at J, with 14 bases between the two ends. In DNA form, the CDR3 reads TGTGCCAGCAGCTTAACGGGAAGCTATTTAGCCAAAAACATTCAGTACTTC. This encodes CASSLTGSYLAKNIQYF.

The chain is built from TRBV6-5 and TRBJ2-1; TRBD1 might be the D (6 bases). The V gene lost 5 bases and the J gene lost 3 bases, with 11 bases spanning the gap. Germline-derived CDR1 and CDR2 are MNHEY and SVGAGI. CDR3 length: 14 amino acids. CDR3 loop: CASSPTDSYNEQFF. For the CDR3, the DNA is TGTGCCAGCAGTCCGACGGACAGCTACAATGAGCAGTTCTTC.

This clone was seen a single time. The chain combines TRBV19 with TRBJ1-3; D is perhaps TRBD1 (5 bases). In germline, CDR1 is LNHDA, CDR2 SQIVND (reference sequence). The CDR3 is 18 amino acids. V was trimmed by 5 bases and J by 2 bases, leaving 22 bases between them. The CDR3 DNA reads TGTGCCAGTAGTCCTCCGACAGTTACTCTAGGACCTGGAAACACCATATATTTT. This translates into CASSPPTVTLGPGNTIYF.

The rearrangement links TRBV5-1 to TRBJ1-4, with no clear D. The germline V and J ends were trimmed by 4 bases and 0 bases, with 19 bases remaining between them. Per the germline V gene, CDR1 is SGHRS and CDR2 is YFSETQ. The CDR3 runs 18 residues. This CDR3 reads CASSPGKLVVATNEKLFF. The CDR3 DNA reads as TGCGCCAGCAGCCCCGGGAAGCTAGTAGTGGCAACTAATGAAAAACTGTTTTTT.

The chain has TRBV7-2 and TRBJ2-7, with TRBD2 matching over 12 bases. With V trimmed by 3 bases and J by 2 bases, 5 bases remained unmatched. Germline V lookup: CDR1 SGHTA, CDR2 FQGNSA. The CDR3 sequence is 16 residues long. CDR3 sequence reads: CASSFTSGGRAYEQYF. The CDR3 DNA reads as TGTGCCAGCAGCTTTACTAGCGGGGGGCGGGCCTACGAGCAGTACTTC.

V usage is TRBV2 and J usage is TRBJ1-2, with TRBD1 matching over 10 bases. Germline assignment: CDR1 SNHLY and CDR2 FYNNEI. This CDR3 has 14 residues. The V gene end was trimmed by 4 bases and the J gene end by 7 bases; junction bases not matched to a gene: 6. Here the CDR3 reads CASSARQGAAGYTF. The CDR3 nucleotides read TGTGCCAGCAGTGCCCGACAGGGGGCGGCTGGCTACACCTTC.

This rearrangement joins TRBV28 to TRBJ2-4, with 7 positions matching TRBD1. The CDR3 is 16 residues long. J was trimmed by 0 bases and V by 7 bases; bases with no gene match: 9. CDR1 MDHEN and CDR2 SYDVKM come from the germline V gene. The CDR3 DNA is TGTGCCAGCAAGAAAGGGGGCGGCTTAGCCAAAAACATTCAGTACTTC. This gives the protein CASKKGGGLAKNIQYF. The variable domain in full, with the rest retrieved from reference TRBV28 and TRBJ2-4, is DVKVTQSSRYLVKRTGEKVFLECVQDMDHENMFWYRQDPGLGLRLIYFSYDVKMKEKGDIPEGYSVSREKKERFSLILESASTNQTSMYLCASKKGGGLAKNIQYFGAGTRLSVL.

The V gene is TRBV2, the J gene TRBJ2-2, with D tentatively TRBD1 (6 bases). There are 13 residues in the CDR3. Germline V CDR1 and CDR2: SNHLY, FYNNEI. The V end was cut by 9 bases, the J end by 6 bases, with 14 bases between. This CDR3 reads CASQGYEAGELFF. CDR3 DNA: TGTGCCAGTCAGGGGTATGAGGCCGGGGAGCTGTTTTTT.

The chain couples TRBV6-1 to TRBJ2-5, with 7 bases identical to TRBD1. This CDR3 is built from 15 residues. The trim removed 4 bases at V and 2 bases at J, leaving 7 bases unmatched. Germline V CDR1 and CDR2: MNHNS, SASEGT. This CDR3 reads CASSVRDRVQETQYF. For the CDR3, the DNA is TGTGCCAGCAGTGTCCGGGACAGAGTTCAAGAGACCCAGTACTTC.

CDR3 in DNA: TGCTTAGGGGGTACGCAGTATTTT. Translation gives CLGGTQYF. The rearrangement uses TRBV1 and TRBJ2-3; TRBD1 reflects the table's D call only, with no check against the DNA. TRBV1 is termed a pseudogene. CDR3 size: 8 residues.

The chain is built from TRBV2 and TRBJ2-7; maybe TRBD2 (6 bases). V was cut by 8 bases and J by 4 bases, with 18 bases left in between. CDR3 size: 14 residues. The germline CDR1 and CDR2 sequences are SNHLY and FYNNEI. In DNA, the CDR3 is TGTGCCAGCCTAAAAGGAGGGAGTTTGTACGAGCAGTACTTC. Protein product: CASLKGGSLYEQYF.